The rows below give T cell receptor beta chains drawn from one sample of a study of vaccination and CD4 T cells after COVID-19. TCRdb called the PCR reads again in MiXCR, with one record for every CDR3 protein. The sample lists about 6,100 distinct CDR3 sequences; roughly 44% were seen once. These receptors have no known antigen. The source material was CD4+ T cells from blood, cultured in vitro. Receptors were obtained from a human donor in good health. Both conserved end residues are part of each CDR3. D genes are given only for firm matches. Clone size is not always given. Where it is, it says once, few, many or a class for expanded clones.

V,size,J,D,length,CDR3,DNA
TRBV6-1,few,TRBJ1-6,-,11,CASSTGRTLHF,TGTGCCAGCAGCACAGGTAGAACCCTCCACTTT
TRBV24-1,-,TRBJ1-1,-,13,CAARTEINTEAFF,TGTGCCGCCCGGACAGAGATAAACACTGAAGCTTTCTTT
TRBV5-1,hyperexpanded,TRBJ1-6,TRBD1,14,CASGTGTGQSPLHF,TGCGCCAGCGGAACCGGGACAGGTCAGTCACCCCTCCACTTT
TRBV7-9,-,TRBJ1-1,-,15,CASSLVSGVNTEAFF,TGTGCCAGCAGCTTAGTTTCTGGGGTGAACACTGAAGCTTTCTTT
TRBV7-8,-,TRBJ2-2,-,14,CASGLGFAVGELFF,TGTGCCAGCGGCTTAGGTTTCGCGGTCGGGGAGCTGTTTTTT
TRBV19,-,TRBJ2-1,TRBD2,14,CASTVAGFYNEQFF,TGTGCCAGTACCGTAGCGGGGTTTTACAATGAGCAGTTCTTC
TRBV30,once,TRBJ2-2,-,11,CAWTISGELFF,TGTGCCTGGACTATATCCGGGGAGCTGTTTTTT
TRBV20-1,few,TRBJ1-4,-,14,CSASPDTLREKLFF,TGCAGTGCTAGCCCGGACACACTGAGGGAAAAACTGTTTTTT
TRBV20-1,-,TRBJ2-3,TRBD2,16,CSARVPAGGSADTQYF,TGCAGTGCTAGAGTTCCAGCGGGGGGGAGCGCAGATACGCAGTATTTT
TRBV5-1,-,TRBJ2-5,TRBD2,15,CASSLTSGGAETQYF,TGCGCCAGCAGCTTGACTAGCGGGGGGGCAGAGACCCAGTACTTC
TRBV7-6,-,TRBJ2-5,-,13,CASSLQEQETQYF,TGTGCTAGCAGCTTACAGGAGCAAGAGACCCAGTACTTC
TRBV7-2,-,TRBJ1-2,-,14,CASSLDRTDYGYTF,TGTGCCAGCAGCTTAGATAGGACAGACTATGGCTACACCTTC
TRBV6-5,few,TRBJ2-6,TRBD2,17,CASSYMVGGYGANVLTF,TGTGCCAGCAGTTACATGGTCGGGGGGTACGGGGCCAACGTCCTGACTTTC
TRBV6-1,few,TRBJ1-1,-,13,CASPVWGGLGAFF,TGTGCCAGCCCGGTCTGGGGGGGACTAGGAGCTTTCTTT
TRBV7-9,-,TRBJ1-6,-,13,CASSLEGNSPLHF,TGTGCCAGCAGCTTAGAGGGGAATTCACCCCTCCACTTT
TRBV5-1,once,TRBJ1-2,-,15,CASSLGQSPNYGYTF,TGCGCCAGCAGCTTGGGGCAGAGTCCTAACTATGGCTACACCTTC
TRBV15,once,TRBJ2-5,TRBD1,14,CATSGDRRKETQYF,TGTGCCACCAGCGGGGACAGGCGCAAAGAGACCCAGTACTTC
TRBV10-2,-,TRBJ2-7,TRBD2,15,CASSEPGLAVYEQYF,TGCGCCAGCAGTGAACCGGGACTAGCGGTTTACGAGCAGTACTTC
TRBV4-2,-,TRBJ2-7,-,15,CASSQEAEAIYEQYF,TGTGCCAGCAGCCAAGAGGCGGAAGCGATCTACGAGCAGTACTTC
TRBV5-1,-,TRBJ1-2,-,16,CASSLGQAKANYGYTF,TGCGCCAGCAGCTTGGGACAGGCTAAAGCTAACTATGGCTACACCTTC
TRBV7-2,-,TRBJ2-1,-,17,CASSLARLTTIRNEQFF,TGTGCCAGCAGCTTAGCGCGTCTCACTACGATACGCAATGAGCAGTTCTTC
TRBV20-1,few,TRBJ1-2,-,11,CSAPTGGGLPF,TGCAGTGCTCCGACAGGAGGCGGGCTACCCTTC
TRBV7-9,-,TRBJ1-1,TRBD1,13,CASSPTGGTEAFF,TGTGCCAGCAGCCCGACAGGGGGCACTGAAGCTTTCTTT
TRBV10-3,-,TRBJ1-5,TRBD1,15,CAISNRGESNQPQHF,TGCGCCATCAGTAACAGGGGTGAAAGCAATCAGCCCCAGCATTTT
TRBV2,-,TRBJ2-2,-,13,CASRALFSGELFF,TGTGCCAGCAGGGCCTTATTCTCCGGGGAGCTGTTTTTT
TRBV30,-,TRBJ1-5,TRBD1,15,CAWSVSRTGHQPQHF,TGTGCCTGGAGTGTAAGCCGGACAGGTCATCAGCCCCAGCATTTT
TRBV5-1,-,TRBJ2-7,-,13,CASSLIQGYEQYF,TGCGCCAGCAGCTTGATACAGGGTTACGAGCAGTACTTC
TRBV10-1,-,TRBJ1-1,TRBD1,14,CASSLGQGGTEAFF,TGCGCCAGCAGTTTAGGACAGGGAGGTACTGAAGCTTTCTTT
TRBV7-6,-,TRBJ2-5,TRBD2,14,CASSFSGRQETQYF,TGTGCCAGCAGCTTTAGCGGGCGGCAAGAGACCCAGTACTTC
TRBV18,few,TRBJ1-5,-,13,CASSPRGDQPQHF,TGTGCCAGCTCCCCGAGGGGGGATCAGCCCCAGCATTTT
TRBV20-1,few,TRBJ1-1,TRBD1,15,CSASPNRGLGTEAFF,TGCAGTGCTAGCCCAAACAGGGGGCTCGGCACTGAAGCTTTCTTT
TRBV25-1,few,TRBJ1-2,-,13,CASIKDESYGYTF,TGTGCCAGCATTAAAGACGAATCCTATGGCTACACCTTC
TRBV7-3,-,TRBJ2-3,-,15,CASSLTPTSTDTQYF,TGTGCCAGCAGCTTAACCCCCACAAGCACAGATACGCAGTATTTT
TRBV20-1,-,TRBJ2-7,TRBD2,14,CSAREGTSGAEQYF,TGCAGTGCTAGAGAAGGGACTAGCGGGGCCGAGCAGTACTTC
TRBV2,-,TRBJ2-3,TRBD2,16,CASSVGLAGDTDTQYF,TGTGCCAGCAGTGTCGGACTAGCGGGCGACACAGATACGCAGTATTTT
TRBV6-1,-,TRBJ1-5,-,14,CASHEGYTNQPQHF,TGTGCCAGCCACGAAGGATACACCAATCAGCCCCAGCATTTT
TRBV6-4,-,TRBJ2-1,-,13,CASSDSSYNEQFF,TGTGCCAGCAGTGACAGCTCCTACAATGAGCAGTTCTTC
TRBV20-1,-,TRBJ2-4,TRBD1,13,CSARDDRGAFQYF,TGCAGTGCTAGAGATGACAGGGGCGCTTTTCAGTACTTC
TRBV25-1,few,TRBJ2-5,-,12,CASSGGVGTQYF,TGTGCCAGCAGTGGCGGGGTAGGGACCCAGTACTTC
TRBV12-3/TRBV12-4,once,TRBJ1-2,TRBD1,14,CASSLGRDSYGYTF,TGTGCCAGCAGTTTAGGGCGGGACAGCTATGGCTACACCTTC
TRBV20-1,-,TRBJ1-1,-,13,CSAPTERVTEAFF,TGCAGTGCGCCGACGGAACGGGTCACTGAAGCTTTCTTT
TRBV10-1,few,TRBJ2-2,-,13,CASSPMNTGELFF,TGCGCCAGCAGCCCGATGAACACCGGGGAGCTGTTTTTT
TRBV5-1,-,TRBJ2-5,TRBD1,14,CASSLTGGEETQYF,TGCGCCAGCAGCTTGACAGGGGGCGAGGAGACCCAGTACTTC
TRBV7-2,-,TRBJ1-1,-,15,CASSLVVVEGSEAFF,TGTGCCAGCAGCTTAGTTGTGGTGGAAGGGTCTGAAGCTTTCTTT
TRBV12-3/TRBV12-4,-,TRBJ1-6,-,15,CASSSSRPGDSPLHF,TGTGCCAGCAGTTCCTCCCGGCCTGGGGATTCACCCCTCCACTTT
TRBV19,few,TRBJ1-1,-,15,CASRLGGPLNTEAFF,TGTGCCAGTAGGTTGGGGGGACCTTTGAACACTGAAGCTTTCTTT
TRBV5-1,-,TRBJ2-3,-,15,CASSSLSDITDTQYF,TGCGCCAGCAGTTCCCTCTCCGACATCACAGATACGCAGTATTTT
TRBV10-1,-,TRBJ2-4,-,12,CASSDRADIQYF,TGCGCCAGCAGTGACAGGGCAGACATTCAGTACTTC
TRBV4-1,-,TRBJ2-1,TRBD1,16,CASSHAPDRTYNEQFF,TGCGCCAGCAGCCATGCCCCGGACAGGACCTACAATGAGCAGTTCTTC
TRBV10-3,few,TRBJ1-2,-,12,CAIHNSLNGYTF,TGTGCCATACACAACTCCCTCAATGGCTACACCTTC
TRBV2,-,TRBJ2-3,-,13,CASSQLGTDTQYF,TGTGCCAGCAGTCAGCTGGGCACAGATACGCAGTATTTT
TRBV6-4,few,TRBJ1-1,-,13,CASSEGEGVGAFF,TGTGCCAGCAGTGAAGGCGAAGGGGTTGGGGCTTTCTTT
TRBV15,-,TRBJ2-2,-,17,CATSFIPGQGNTGELFF,TGTGCCACCAGCTTTATCCCAGGGCAAGGAAACACCGGGGAGCTGTTTTTT
TRBV6-1,-,TRBJ1-1,-,16,CASRPSYRGTSTEAFF,TGTGCCAGCAGACCATCCTATCGGGGTACGAGTACTGAAGCTTTCTTT
TRBV12-3/TRBV12-4,-,TRBJ2-3,TRBD2,15,CASRVSGGTTDTQYF,TGTGCCAGCAGAGTTAGCGGGGGAACGACAGATACGCAGTATTTT
TRBV27,once,TRBJ2-3,-,12,CASSSGTDTQYF,TGTGCCAGCAGTTCGGGCACAGATACGCAGTATTTT
TRBV12-3/TRBV12-4,once,TRBJ1-5,-,13,CASSQGTNQPQHF,TGTGCCAGCAGCCAGGGGACGAATCAGCCCCAGCATTTT
TRBV5-5,-,TRBJ1-2,-,14,CASSREGVGYGYTF,TGTGCCAGCAGCCGAGAAGGGGTAGGCTATGGCTACACCTTC